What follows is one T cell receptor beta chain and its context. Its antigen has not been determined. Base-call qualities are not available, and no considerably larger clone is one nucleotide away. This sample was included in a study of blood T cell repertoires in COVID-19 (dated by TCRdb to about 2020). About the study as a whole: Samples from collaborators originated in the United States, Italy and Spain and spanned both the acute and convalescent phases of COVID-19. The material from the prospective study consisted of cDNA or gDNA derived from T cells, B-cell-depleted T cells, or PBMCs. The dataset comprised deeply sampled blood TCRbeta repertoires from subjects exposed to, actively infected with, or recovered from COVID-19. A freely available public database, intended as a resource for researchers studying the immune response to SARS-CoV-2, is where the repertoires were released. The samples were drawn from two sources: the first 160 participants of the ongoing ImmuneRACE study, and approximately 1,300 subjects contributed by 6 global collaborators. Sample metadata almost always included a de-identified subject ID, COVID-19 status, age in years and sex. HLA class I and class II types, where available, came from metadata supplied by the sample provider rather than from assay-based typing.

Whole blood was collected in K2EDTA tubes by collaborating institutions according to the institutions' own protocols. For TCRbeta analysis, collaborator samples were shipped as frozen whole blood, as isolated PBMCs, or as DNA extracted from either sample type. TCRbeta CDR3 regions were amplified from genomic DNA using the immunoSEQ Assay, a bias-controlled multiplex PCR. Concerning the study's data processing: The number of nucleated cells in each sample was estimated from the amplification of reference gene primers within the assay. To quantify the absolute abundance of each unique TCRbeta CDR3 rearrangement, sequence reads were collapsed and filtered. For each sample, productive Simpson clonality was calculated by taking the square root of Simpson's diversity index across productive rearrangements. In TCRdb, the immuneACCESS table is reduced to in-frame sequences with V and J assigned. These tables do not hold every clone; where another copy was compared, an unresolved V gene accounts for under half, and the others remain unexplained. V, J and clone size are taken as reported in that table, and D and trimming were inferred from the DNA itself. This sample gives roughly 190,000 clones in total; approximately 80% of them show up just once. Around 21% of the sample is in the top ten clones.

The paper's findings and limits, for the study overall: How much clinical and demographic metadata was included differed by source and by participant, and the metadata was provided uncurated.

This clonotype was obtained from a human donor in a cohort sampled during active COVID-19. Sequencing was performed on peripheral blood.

The sequenced DNA is TGCGCCAGCAGCTTGGTTTCTCCGGCGGACTCCTACAATGAGCAGTTCTTC. Its coded protein is CASSLVSPADSYNEQFF. The sequence links TRBV5-1 to TRBJ2-1; the D gene cannot be named for sure. The CDR3 has 17 amino acids, counting the end cysteine and phenylalanine. CDR3 DNA only is kept here, 51 bases in frame from base 1. Trimming costs V 0 bases and J 0 bases, and their ends lie 13 bases apart. Via the germline V gene, CDR1 is SGHRS and CDR2 YFSETQ.